This TCR beta chain is drawn from a study of response to subunit inactivated influenza vaccine. Via MiXCR, TCRdb re-called the RT-PCR reads, giving one row per CDR3 protein. Of around 850,000 distinct CDR3 sequences in the sample, roughly 20% were seen once. Trimming left V 0 bases short and J 0 bases short, with 10 bases between. From germline, CDR1 is LGHNA and CDR2 YNFKEQ. This CDR3 region has 16 residues. A word on this clonotype: The antigen remains unidentified.

Findings of the study overall: Each seasonal flu vaccination may recruit only limited new T cells, authors suggested.

The clonotype originates from a man aged 45-60 years who received an inactivated influenza vaccine. The gene calls are TRBV4-2 and TRBJ2-3; D not resolved. Sequencing was performed on PBMCs from blood, taken roughly 5 days after vaccination. CDR3 amino acids: CASSQETRPSTDTQYF. CDR3 coding DNA: TGTGCCAGCAGCCAAGAGACGAGGCCAAGCACAGATACGCAGTATTTT.